This T cell receptor (beta chain) stems from a study of blood T cell repertoires in COVID-19. Turning to the study itself: Some COVID-19 samples were acute and others convalescent; all came from the United States, Italy and Spain. T cells, B-cell-depleted T cells, or PBMCs supplied cDNA or gDNA.

The CDR3 has 15 amino acids. Trimming at V came to 3 bases and at J to 2 bases, leaving 2 bases not matched to a gene. CDR1 is SGHNT and CDR2 is YYREEE in the germline V gene (reference sequence). As handled by the study authors: Reference gene primers were amplified, and this amplification served to estimate nucleated cell counts. Generated by immunoSEQ multiplex PCR, the TCRdb table keeps only in-frame clones and is missing some. V and J calls and clone size follow that table, whereas D and trimming were derived from the DNA. The table has 100,000 to 150,000 clones, around 87% seen once. The sequence came from a woman in her sixties or seventies with acute or convalescent COVID-19. The sample taken for sequencing was peripheral blood. V is TRBV5-4 and J is TRBJ2-5; TRBD2 matches 12 bases. This CDR3 is CASSYGLAGQETQYF. As DNA, the CDR3 is TGTGCCAGCAGCTATGGACTAGCGGGGCAAGAGACCCAGTACTTC.